This record covers a single T cell receptor beta chain. What it recognizes is unknown. TCRdb processed the reads anew with MiXCR; each CDR3 protein has one entry. The sample lists approximately 990,000 distinct CDR3 sequences, around 30% seen once, with over 12% in the top ten. This specimen belongs to a study of T cell repertoires in cytomegalovirus infection. Whole-study results and caveats: Dominating the ex vivo response were HLA-C-restricted CMV-specific TCR beta clonotypes.

This sequence was found in a human donor in good health (CMV status not recorded). Some clones in this sample may be carry-over from other donors' samples. Sample: cultured CD8+ T cells from PBMCs, taken from culture after CMV antigen stimulation.

CDR3: CASSFGLPDQPQHF. The DNA for the CDR3 is TGTGCCAGCAGCTTTGGACTTCCGGATCAGCCCCAGCATTTT. The chain carries TRBV27 and TRBJ1-5; D is ambiguous. Germline V CDR1 and CDR2: MNHEY, SMNVEV (reference sequence). The CDR3 extends over 14 amino acids. V lost 6 bases, J lost 5 bases, and 14 bases lay in between.